The rows below give T cell receptor beta chains drawn from one sample of a study of T-cell memory formation after mild COVID-19. TCRdb re-called the 5' RACE reads through MiXCR, storing one row per CDR3 protein. The sample records 380,000 or so distinct CDR3 sequences, roughly an eighth being singletons. Sequencing was done on a sample of PBMCs or a T cell subset sorted from them (not recorded which). These receptors were collected from a man aged 18 to 29 who had mild COVID-19 (a few samples of this study predate the infection). Cell type and time point are not known. The CDR3 runs from the conserved cysteine through the conserved F or W. The order of the fields is J gene, V gene, clone size, D gene, CDR3 length, CDR3 DNA, CDR3 protein. D genes are given only for firm matches. Part of the rows lack a size; the others show once, few, many or a class for expanded clones.

J gene: TRBJ1-2
V gene: TRBV2
clone size: -
D gene: -
CDR3 length: 15
CDR3 DNA: TGTGCCAGCAGTGTCCTTCCGGCGATGGGAGATGGCTACACCTTC
CDR3 protein: CASSVLPAMGDGYTF

J gene: TRBJ1-5
V gene: TRBV30
clone size: -
D gene: -
CDR3 length: 13
CDR3 DNA: TGTGCCTGGAGTCTACGGGGGAGTCAGCCCCAGCATTTT
CDR3 protein: CAWSLRGSQPQHF

J gene: TRBJ2-7
V gene: TRBV30
clone size: few
D gene: -
CDR3 length: 13
CDR3 DNA: TGTGCCTGGGCGCCAGGGGCCACCTACGAGCAGTACTTC
CDR3 protein: CAWAPGATYEQYF

J gene: TRBJ2-3
V gene: TRBV30
clone size: -
D gene: -
CDR3 length: 12
CDR3 DNA: TGTGCCTGGAGTGACGCCACAGATACGCAGTATTTT
CDR3 protein: CAWSDATDTQYF

J gene: TRBJ2-3
V gene: TRBV12-3/TRBV12-4
clone size: few
D gene: -
CDR3 length: 13
CDR3 DNA: TGTGCCAGCAGTTTCTCAGGGGGGGATACGCAGTATTTT
CDR3 protein: CASSFSGGDTQYF

J gene: TRBJ1-1
V gene: TRBV3-1
clone size: few
D gene: -
CDR3 length: 12
CDR3 DNA: TGTGCCAGCAGCCGACTTGGAACTGAAGCTTTCTTT
CDR3 protein: CASSRLGTEAFF

J gene: TRBJ1-1
V gene: TRBV3-1
clone size: few
D gene: -
CDR3 length: 14
CDR3 DNA: TGTGCCAGCAGCCAAGAAGGGCACCGGGGGCGAGCTTTCTTT
CDR3 protein: CASSQEGHRGRAFF

J gene: TRBJ1-5
V gene: TRBV6-5
clone size: few
D gene: TRBD1
CDR3 length: 15
CDR3 DNA: TGTGCCAGCAGCTCGGACAGGGCAATGTATCAGCCCCAGCATTTT
CDR3 protein: CASSSDRAMYQPQHF

J gene: TRBJ2-1
V gene: TRBV4-1
clone size: many
D gene: TRBD2
CDR3 length: 14
CDR3 DNA: TGCGCCAGCAGCCAGGGGATCCGGGGGGTCGAGCAGTTCTTC
CDR3 protein: CASSQGIRGVEQFF

J gene: TRBJ1-5
V gene: TRBV4-3
clone size: -
D gene: -
CDR3 length: 15
CDR3 DNA: TGCGCCAGCAGCCAAGATTGGAACAGCGATCAGCCCCAGCATTTT
CDR3 protein: CASSQDWNSDQPQHF

J gene: TRBJ2-2
V gene: TRBV28
clone size: few
D gene: -
CDR3 length: 14
CDR3 DNA: TGTGCCAGCAGTTTCCGTCAGTTGTCCGGGGAGCTGTTTTTT
CDR3 protein: CASSFRQLSGELFF

J gene: TRBJ2-5
V gene: TRBV5-1
clone size: many
D gene: -
CDR3 length: 13
CDR3 DNA: TGCGCCAGCAGCCGGACGGGTCAGGAGACCCAGTACTTC
CDR3 protein: CASSRTGQETQYF

J gene: TRBJ2-1
V gene: TRBV7-7
clone size: -
D gene: -
CDR3 length: 14
CDR3 DNA: TGTGCCAGCAGCTTGAAGGCGGGGCTGCATGAGCAGTTCTTC
CDR3 protein: CASSLKAGLHEQFF

J gene: TRBJ2-6
V gene: TRBV7-8
clone size: -
D gene: -
CDR3 length: 15
CDR3 DNA: TGTGCCAGCAGCTTAGGGGCTAAAGGGGCCAACGTCCTGACTTTC
CDR3 protein: CASSLGAKGANVLTF

J gene: TRBJ2-6
V gene: TRBV6-2/TRBV6-3
clone size: -
D gene: -
CDR3 length: 18
CDR3 DNA: TGTGCCAGCAGTTACTCGAGAACAGGTATCTCTGGGGCCAACGTCCTGACTTTC
CDR3 protein: CASSYSRTGISGANVLTF

J gene: TRBJ2-3
V gene: TRBV7-2
clone size: -
D gene: -
CDR3 length: 12
CDR3 DNA: TGTGCCAGCAGCTCCCAGGGGAATACGCAGTATTTT
CDR3 protein: CASSSQGNTQYF

J gene: TRBJ2-1
V gene: TRBV5-4
clone size: -
D gene: -
CDR3 length: 14
CDR3 DNA: TGTGCCAGCAGCTCGACAGCCTCCTACAATGAGCAGTTCTTC
CDR3 protein: CASSSTASYNEQFF

J gene: TRBJ2-5
V gene: TRBV7-3
clone size: few
D gene: -
CDR3 length: 13
CDR3 DNA: TGTGCCAGCAGCTCCCAGCGCCAAGAGACCCAGTACTTC
CDR3 protein: CASSSQRQETQYF

J gene: TRBJ2-3
V gene: TRBV5-5
clone size: -
D gene: -
CDR3 length: 14
CDR3 DNA: TGTGCCAGCACCCTCTCAGATAGCACAGATACGCAGTATTTT
CDR3 protein: CASTLSDSTDTQYF

J gene: TRBJ2-1
V gene: TRBV9
clone size: many
D gene: -
CDR3 length: 15
CDR3 DNA: TGTGCCAGCAGCCTAGGAGGGGGCCAGTACAATGAGCAGTTCTTC
CDR3 protein: CASSLGGGQYNEQFF

J gene: TRBJ1-3
V gene: TRBV5-1
clone size: -
D gene: -
CDR3 length: 17
CDR3 DNA: TGCGCCAGCAGCTTGGAACCGGGACATAGCTCTGGAAACACCATATATTTT
CDR3 protein: CASSLEPGHSSGNTIYF

J gene: TRBJ1-1
V gene: TRBV7-6
clone size: -
D gene: -
CDR3 length: 15
CDR3 DNA: TGTGCCAGCAGCTTAGGCAGGGTGGGATCGACTGAAGCTTTCTTT
CDR3 protein: CASSLGRVGSTEAFF

J gene: TRBJ2-3
V gene: TRBV7-3
clone size: -
D gene: -
CDR3 length: 14
CDR3 DNA: TGTGCCAGCAGCTTAATGGGCACCACAGATACGCAGTATTTT
CDR3 protein: CASSLMGTTDTQYF

J gene: TRBJ2-3
V gene: TRBV4-2
clone size: -
D gene: TRBD2
CDR3 length: 17
CDR3 DNA: TGTGCCAGCAGCCAGGGACTAGCGGGGGGTGTCACAGATACGCAGTATTTT
CDR3 protein: CASSQGLAGGVTDTQYF

J gene: TRBJ2-3
V gene: TRBV29-1
clone size: many
D gene: -
CDR3 length: 12
CDR3 DNA: TGCAGCGTTGGATCGGAGTCAGATACGCAGTATTTT
CDR3 protein: CSVGSESDTQYF

J gene: TRBJ1-2
V gene: TRBV5-6
clone size: few
D gene: -
CDR3 length: 15
CDR3 DNA: TGTGCCAGCAGCTTGAGTGCCAGCCTTAACTATGGCTACACCTTC
CDR3 protein: CASSLSASLNYGYTF

J gene: TRBJ2-5
V gene: TRBV18
clone size: many
D gene: TRBD1
CDR3 length: 17
CDR3 DNA: TGTGCCAGCTCACGGACTCCAGGGGGAAGTTTCCAAGAGACCCAGTACTTC
CDR3 protein: CASSRTPGGSFQETQYF

J gene: TRBJ2-3
V gene: TRBV19
clone size: -
D gene: TRBD1
CDR3 length: 14
CDR3 DNA: TGTGCCAGTTGGGACAGGGATAGCACAGATACGCAGTATTTT
CDR3 protein: CASWDRDSTDTQYF

J gene: TRBJ2-7
V gene: TRBV18
clone size: -
D gene: -
CDR3 length: 14
CDR3 DNA: TGTGCCAGCTCACCATACGCGAGCTCCTACGAGCAGTACTTC
CDR3 protein: CASSPYASSYEQYF

J gene: TRBJ1-2
V gene: TRBV7-9
clone size: -
D gene: -
CDR3 length: 17
CDR3 DNA: TGTGCCAGCAGCTTACTCGCACGGGCGTCTGAAGCCTATGGCTACACCTTC
CDR3 protein: CASSLLARASEAYGYTF

J gene: TRBJ2-1
V gene: TRBV20-1
clone size: many
D gene: TRBD2
CDR3 length: 14
CDR3 DNA: TGCAGTGCTAGGCGTAGCGGGGGGGGCAATGAGCAGTTCTTC
CDR3 protein: CSARRSGGGNEQFF

J gene: TRBJ1-1
V gene: TRBV12-3/TRBV12-4
clone size: few
D gene: -
CDR3 length: 14
CDR3 DNA: TGTGCCAGCAGTTTTTGGGGGCAAGGCACTGAAGCTTTCTTT
CDR3 protein: CASSFWGQGTEAFF

J gene: TRBJ2-5
V gene: TRBV6-5
clone size: few
D gene: -
CDR3 length: 15
CDR3 DNA: TGTGCCAGCAGTTACGTGGGGGGGCCCCAAGAGACCCAGTACTTC
CDR3 protein: CASSYVGGPQETQYF

J gene: TRBJ2-5
V gene: TRBV21-1
clone size: few
D gene: -
CDR3 length: 15
CDR3 DNA: TGTGCCAGCAGCAAAGGAACCCGGACCCAAGAGACCCAGTACTTC
CDR3 protein: CASSKGTRTQETQYF

J gene: TRBJ1-6
V gene: TRBV7-2
clone size: few
D gene: -
CDR3 length: 13
CDR3 DNA: TGTGCCAGCACCGACCGCTTTGTTTCACCCCTCCACTTT
CDR3 protein: CASTDRFVSPLHF

J gene: TRBJ2-1
V gene: TRBV29-1
clone size: -
D gene: -
CDR3 length: 12
CDR3 DNA: TGCAGCGTTGAATCGGAGGGCGATGAGCAGTTCTTC
CDR3 protein: CSVESEGDEQFF

J gene: TRBJ2-7
V gene: TRBV5-5
clone size: -
D gene: TRBD2
CDR3 length: 14
CDR3 DNA: TGTGCCAGCAGCCCAGGCGGGGGTCCCTACGAGCAGTACTTC
CDR3 protein: CASSPGGGPYEQYF

J gene: TRBJ2-7
V gene: TRBV9
clone size: few
D gene: -
CDR3 length: 14
CDR3 DNA: TGTGCCAGCAGCGTAGGGTACAGGGAGGGCGAGCAGTACTTC
CDR3 protein: CASSVGYREGEQYF

J gene: TRBJ2-3
V gene: TRBV7-3
clone size: -
D gene: -
CDR3 length: 13
CDR3 DNA: TGTGCCAGCAGCCGGGCGGGCACAGATACGCAGTATTTT
CDR3 protein: CASSRAGTDTQYF

J gene: TRBJ1-3
V gene: TRBV6-5
clone size: many
D gene: -
CDR3 length: 15
CDR3 DNA: TGTGCCAGCAGTTACTCTCCGGGATCCGGAAACACCATATATTTT
CDR3 protein: CASSYSPGSGNTIYF

J gene: TRBJ2-3
V gene: TRBV7-2
clone size: few
D gene: TRBD2
CDR3 length: 18
CDR3 DNA: TGTGCCAGCAGCAGAGGGACTAGCGGGGCGCCTAGCACAGATACGCAGTATTTT
CDR3 protein: CASSRGTSGAPSTDTQYF

J gene: TRBJ1-6
V gene: TRBV2
clone size: -
D gene: -
CDR3 length: 13
CDR3 DNA: TGTGCCAGCAGATGGGGGCGGAATTCACCCCTCCACTTT
CDR3 protein: CASRWGRNSPLHF